These 7 T cell receptor beta chains were all obtained from the same sample, sequenced in a study of blood T cell repertoires in COVID-19. Measured with immunoSEQ multiplex PCR; TCRdb has only the in-frame clones, and not every one. This sample has approximately 93,000 clones; approximately 88% occur once, and the top ten carry approximately 0.5%. Sequencing used peripheral blood. These receptors were taken from a man aged 60 to 69 with acute or convalescent COVID-19.

Comments on this clone: At one of its ends the junction is not consistent with the germline gene, which may arise from a read error. The chain joins TRBV19 to TRBJ2-1; the match to TRBD1 covers 8 bases. The CDR3 has 12 amino acids. Looked up from germline, CDR1 is LNHDA and CDR2 is SQIVND (reference sequence). CDR3: CASRDPGQAIVF. Here the CDR3 DNA reads TGTGCCAGTAGGGACCCGGGACAGGCTATTGTCTTC.

This chain links TRBV14 with TRBJ2-3, with D unclear. CDR1 and CDR2 from the germline V gene are SGHDN and FVKESK. This CDR3 region has 17 residues. V lost 5 bases and J lost 0, with 18 bases in between. The CDR3 DNA follows: TGTGCCAGCAGCGACTCCCGACGGCTACTTAGCACAGATACGCAGTATTTT. This encodes CASSDSRRLLSTDTQYF.

The chain couples TRBV4-2 to TRBJ2-7; D is unresolved. CDR3 length: 16 residues. V was trimmed by 0 bases and J by 1 base, leaving 13 bases between them. Germline V gene sequence: CDR1 LGHNA, CDR2 YNFKEQ. CDR3 in DNA: TGTGCCAGCAGCCAAGAGTCATCCGCACAGTCCTACGAGCAGTACTTC. Its protein product is CASSQESSAQSYEQYF.

The rearrangement joins TRBV5-1 to TRBJ2-5; 9 nucleotides match TRBD1. Trimming took 0 bases from V and 0 from J; bases not matched to a gene: 0. This CDR3 has 15 residues. Germline CDR1 is SGHRS and CDR2 is YFSETQ. CDR3 region: CASSLDRGHQETQYF. The CDR3 nucleotides are TGCGCCAGCAGCTTGGACAGGGGGCACCAAGAGACCCAGTACTTC.

The count of this clone is one. The chain recombines TRBV3-1 (or the pseudogene TRBV3-2) with TRBJ2-3, with TRBD2 as a possible D gene (5 bases). The germline CDR1 and CDR2 sequences are LGHDT and YNNKEL (reference sequence). The CDR3 covers 14 residues. With 0 bases removed from V and 4 bases from J, the gap between germline ends came to 8 bases. The CDR3, as DNA: TGTGCCAGCAGCCAAGAGCTAGCCGCAGATACGCAGTATTTT. The encoded protein is CASSQELAADTQYF.

V gene TRBV30 combines with J gene TRBJ1-1; a weak D match, TRBD1 (5 bases). There are 15 residues in the CDR3. Trimming cost V 0 bases and J 4 bases, with 15 bases left between them. CDR1 and CDR2 from the germline V gene are GTSNPN and SVGIG (reference sequence). The CDR3 loop is CAWSVTGGWGTEAFF. The CDR3 region has the DNA TGTGCCTGGAGTGTAACGGGGGGATGGGGCACTGAAGCTTTCTTT.

V is TRBV11-2 and J is TRBJ1-2, with unresolved D. Germline V CDR1 and CDR2: SGHAT, FQNNGV. This CDR3 contains 14 residues. The V and J ends lost 0 bases and 2 bases respectively, with 7 bases between them. As DNA, the CDR3 is TGTGCCAGCAGCTTAGACAGACTGAACTATGGCTACACCTTC. It is translated as CASSLDRLNYGYTF.